Here is one T cell receptor beta chain with its context. The antigen is unknown. Inclusion characteristics of ophthalmopathy patients comprised a Clinical Activity Score of at least 3, a NOSPECS grade of at least 4, and duration under 3 months. Investigators excluded patients with uncontrolled infection, other autoimmune disease, pregnancy or lactation. PBMCs were collected from an approximately 10 ml volume of fresh peripheral blood. What was amplified from RNA transcripts were TCR beta CDR3 regions. During a first-round RT-PCR of the TCR CDR3, the HTBI primer set was used. MiXCR was run by TCRdb on the multiplex PCR reads, yielding one entry per CDR3 protein. This sample carries around 350,000 distinct CDR3 sequences, roughly 15% of them seen once, and the ten largest clones take around a fifth. This sample is drawn from a study of T cells in Graves' hyperthyroidism and ophthalmopathy. Whole-study results and caveats: Most thyroid clonotypes expanded above 0.001 were also detected in blood.

Sequencing was performed on blood. The receptor was derived from a woman aged 25 to 45 with Graves' ophthalmopathy.

The CDR3 loop is CATSRVPPGQGIYNSPLHF. In DNA, the CDR3 is TGTGCCACCAGCAGAGTACCCCCGGGACAGGGAATCTATAATTCACCCCTCCACTTT. This chain joins TRBV15 and TRBJ1-6, with 9 positions matching TRBD1. Germline-derived CDR1 and CDR2 are LNHNV and YYDKDF (reference sequence). This CDR3 is built from 19 residues. V dropped 1 base and J dropped 3; count of bases not matched to a gene: 10.